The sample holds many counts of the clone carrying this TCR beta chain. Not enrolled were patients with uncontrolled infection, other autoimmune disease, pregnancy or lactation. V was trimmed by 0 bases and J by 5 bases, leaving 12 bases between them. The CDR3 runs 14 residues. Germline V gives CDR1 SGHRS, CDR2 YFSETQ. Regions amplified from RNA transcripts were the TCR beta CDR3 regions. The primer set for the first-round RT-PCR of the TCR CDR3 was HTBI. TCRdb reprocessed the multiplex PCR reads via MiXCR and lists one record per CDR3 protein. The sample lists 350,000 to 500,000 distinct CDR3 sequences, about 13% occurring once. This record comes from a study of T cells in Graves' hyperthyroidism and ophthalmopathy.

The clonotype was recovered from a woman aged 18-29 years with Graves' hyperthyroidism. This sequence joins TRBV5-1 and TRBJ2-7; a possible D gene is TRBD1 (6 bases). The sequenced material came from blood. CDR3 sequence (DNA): TGCGCCAGCAGCTTGGATCCAGGGGCGGACGAGCAGTACTTC. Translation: CASSLDPGADEQYF.